This TCR beta chain stems from a study of neurological immune-mediated disorders. The V gene lost 3 bases and the J gene lost 10 bases, with 7 bases spanning the gap. Germline V lookup: CDR1 MNHNS, CDR2 SASEGT. The CDR3 sequence is 11 residues long. TCRdb itself ran the 5' RACE reads through MiXCR, one entry per CDR3 protein. The sample lists under 90,000 distinct CDR3 sequences, approximately 10% occurring once. V is TRBV6-1 and J is TRBJ2-4; D gene unclear. Sequencing was performed on PBMCs. The sequence was obtained from a man aged 50 to 59 in good health. The CDR3 sequence is CASSEAQIQYF. CDR3 nucleotide sequence: TGTGCCAGCAGTGAGGCGCAGATTCAGTACTTC.